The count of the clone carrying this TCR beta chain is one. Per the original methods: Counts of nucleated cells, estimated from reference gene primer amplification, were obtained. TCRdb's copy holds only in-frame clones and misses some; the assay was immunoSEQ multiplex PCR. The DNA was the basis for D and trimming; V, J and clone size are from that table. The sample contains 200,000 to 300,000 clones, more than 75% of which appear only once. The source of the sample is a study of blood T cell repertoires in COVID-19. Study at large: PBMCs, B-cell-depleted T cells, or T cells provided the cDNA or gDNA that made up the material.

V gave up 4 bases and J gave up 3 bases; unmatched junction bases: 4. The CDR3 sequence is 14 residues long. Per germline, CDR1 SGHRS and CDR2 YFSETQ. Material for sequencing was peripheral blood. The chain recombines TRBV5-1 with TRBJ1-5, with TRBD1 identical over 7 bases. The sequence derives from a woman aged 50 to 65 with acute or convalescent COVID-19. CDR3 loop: CASSRTGDNQPQHF. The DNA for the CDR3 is TGCGCCAGCAGCCGAACAGGGGACAATCAGCCCCAGCATTTT.